This T cell receptor beta chain appears in the sequencing data of a study of blood T cell repertoires in COVID-19. For the study at large: PBMCs, B-cell-depleted T cells, or T cells were the source of the cDNA or gDNA that made up the material.

V was pared by 5 bases and J by 5 bases, with 9 bases of the junction left unmatched. The CDR3 sequence is 15 residues long. Germline values: CDR1 SEHNR, CDR2 FQNEAQ (reference sequence). This clone occurred a few times. The repertoire was sequenced with immunoSEQ multiplex PCR; TCRdb's copy has only in-frame clones and lacks some. Found here are about 190,000 clones, almost 85% of them singletons; the top ten hold less than 6.5%. The clonotype comes from an older woman with active or convalescent COVID-19. The V and J genes are TRBV7-9 and TRBJ2-5; 9 positions match TRBD1. The sequencing input was peripheral blood. The CDR3 spells CASSDGQGIWETQYF. The DNA of the CDR3 is TGTGCCAGCAGCGACGGACAGGGGATATGGGAGACCCAGTACTTC. The full variable domain, completed using reference TRBV7-9 and TRBJ2-5, is DTGVSQNPRHKITKRGQNVTFRCDPISEHNRLYWYRQTLGQGPEFLTYFQNEAQLEKSRLLSDRFSAERPKGSFSTLEIQRTEQGDSAMYLCASSDGQGIWETQYFGPGTRLLVL.